One and the same sample provided the 20 T cell receptor beta chains below, sequenced in a study of shared clonotypes between healthy human individuals. The method was immunoSEQ multiplex PCR; TCRdb's version includes in-frame clones alone and lacks a portion of them. The sample has hundreds of thousands of clones; about 73% are singletons. Sequences were obtained from memory CD4+ T cells sorted from blood. Specified subset: CD45RA-negative fraction. The source of these receptors is a man younger than 40 in good health.

The genes are TRBV12-5 and TRBJ2-6; TRBD1 aligns across 8 bases. CDR3 size: 17 residues. Germline CDR1 LGHNT, CDR2 FRNRAP. Trimming at V came to 1 base and at J to 2 bases, leaving 4 bases not matched to a gene. CDR3 in amino acids: CASGLDPGGPGANVLTF. The CDR3, as DNA: TGTGCTAGTGGTTTGGACCCAGGGGGCCCTGGGGCCAACGTCCTGACTTTC. Looking up the rest from reference TRBV12-5 and TRBJ2-6 gives the full variable domain: DARVTQTPRHKVTEMGQEVTMRCQPILGHNTVFWYRQTMMQGLELLAYFRNRAPLDDSGMPKDRFSAEMPDATLATLKIQPSEPRDSAVYFCASGLDPGGPGANVLTFGAGSRLTVL.

The chain joins TRBV30 to TRBJ2-7; the D gene is possibly TRBD2 (6 bases). V lost 1 base, J lost 5 bases, and 33 bases lay in between. Germline V gene sequence: CDR1 GTSNPN, CDR2 SVGIG (reference sequence). The CDR3 is 20 residues long. The CDR3 region has the DNA TGTGCCTGGAGTGGTTTTACGCAGGAAAGAACAAGCTCATGGGGGGACGAGCAGTACTTC. Its translation is CAWSGFTQERTSSWGDEQYF. Using reference TRBV30 and TRBJ2-7 for the parts outside the CDR3, the full variable domain is SQTIHQWPATLVQPVGSPLSLECTVEGTSNPNLYWYRQAAGRGLQLLFYSVGIGQISSEVPQNLSASRPQDRQFILSSKKLLLSDSGFYLCAWSGFTQERTSSWGDEQYFGPGTRLTVT.

V usage is TRBV5-1 and J usage is TRBJ2-1; TRBD2 is a possible D gene (6 bases). Trimming took 2 bases from V and 5 from J, leaving 17 bases between them. The CDR3 runs 16 residues. Germline CDR1 reads SGHRS; CDR2 reads YFSETQ. As DNA, the CDR3 is TGCGCCAGCAGCTTTATCGGAGGGGAGAAAAACAATGAGCAGTTCTTC. It codes for CASSFIGGEKNNEQFF.

J is TRBJ2-7 and V is TRBV4-3; TRBD1 might be the D (6 bases). V lost 1 base and J lost 4, with 14 bases in between. The length of the CDR3 is 15 residues. Germline V gives CDR1 LGHNA, CDR2 YSLEER. The CDR3 DNA reads as TGCGCCAGCAGCCAAGTCCAGGGGATAATTTACGAGCAGTACTTC. It encodes CASSQVQGIIYEQYF.

This chain links TRBV6-1 with TRBJ1-2; no definite D call. Between the trimmed V and J ends, which lost 6 bases and 0 bases, there was a span of 11 bases. Germline CDR1 MNHNS, CDR2 SASEGT. This CDR3 comprises 14 residues. For the CDR3, the DNA is TGTGCCAGCAGCGAAAGTTGGGCTAACTATGGCTACACCTTC. Its translation: CASSESWANYGYTF.

The chain carries TRBV27 and TRBJ2-7, with 9 nucleotides matching TRBD1. Germline V lookup: CDR1 MNHEY, CDR2 SMNVEV (reference sequence). V lost 3 bases to trimming and J lost 2 bases; unmatched junction nucleotides: 8. This CDR3 region has 16 residues. This chain's CDR3 is CASSLGSNRGPYEQYF. CDR3 sequence (DNA): TGTGCCAGCAGTTTGGGCTCAAACAGGGGGCCCTACGAGCAGTACTTC.

The rearrangement links TRBV2 to TRBJ2-5; D remains unclear. Germline assignment: CDR1 SNHLY and CDR2 FYNNEI. There are 13 residues in the CDR3. The V and J ends lost 7 bases and 2 bases respectively, with 11 bases between them. CDR3 nucleotides: TGTGCCAGCACCGGGTTGCCTCAAGAGACCCAGTACTTC. Protein sequence: CASTGLPQETQYF.

The rearrangement joins TRBV27 to TRBJ1-1, with D possibly TRBD1 on 5 matching bases. This CDR3 has 14 residues. The germline V and J ends were trimmed by 5 bases and 6 bases, with 16 bases remaining between them. Germline CDR1 and CDR2: MNHEY and SMNVEV (reference sequence). CDR3 in DNA: TGTGCCAGCAGTCTGTTGGGGGGACGCGCTGAAGCTTTCTTT. It encodes CASSLLGGRAEAFF.

This clone occurred a few times. J is TRBJ2-3 and V is TRBV11-3; maybe TRBD1 (7 bases). Germline V CDR1 and CDR2: SGHNT, YENEEA. CDR3 length equals 14 residues. Trimming removed 5 bases at V and 2 bases at J, with 11 bases between. CDR3 residues: CASSAGQNTDTQYF. The CDR3 DNA reads TGTGCCAGCAGCGCGGGACAGAACACAGATACGCAGTATTTT.

This clone was found a few times. This chain links TRBV21-1 with TRBJ2-5; TRBD2 is the table's D call and was not checked against the DNA. TRBV21-1 constitutes a pseudogene. This CDR3 has 16 residues. The CDR3 nucleotides are TGTGCCAGCAGCAAAGACCCGGGACTAGGGGGTGAGACCCAGTACTTC. This encodes CASSKDPGLGGETQYF.

The chain has TRBV7-6 and TRBJ2-1; D is perhaps TRBD2 (6 bases). V was cut by 5 bases and J by 2 bases, with 19 bases left in between. The CDR3 runs 17 residues. Germline values: CDR1 SGHVS, CDR2 FNYEAQ. DNA for the CDR3: TGTGCCAGCAGCCGCGAGAGTCCTAGCGTTCCCTACAATGAGCAGTTCTTC. Protein: CASSRESPSVPYNEQFF.

This chain uses TRBV18 with TRBJ1-6, with 7 bases fitting TRBD1. The germline gives CDR1 KGHSH, CDR2 LQKENI. The CDR3 consists of 14 residues. V dropped 2 bases and J dropped 6; count of bases not matched to a gene: 1. The CDR3 reads CASSPTGANSPLHF. CDR3 in DNA: TGTGCCAGCTCACCAACAGGGGCTAATTCACCCCTCCACTTT.

In this sample, this clone turned up a few times. The rearrangement joins TRBV19 to TRBJ1-4, with D maybe TRBD1 (6 bases). V lost 1 base to trimming and J lost 6 bases, with 9 bases between them. The CDR3 sequence is 14 residues long. Germline assignment: CDR1 LNHDA and CDR2 SQIVND (reference sequence). The CDR3 DNA sequence: TGTGCCAGTAGTATAGCAGGGGTCTATGAAAAACTGTTTTTT. It yields the protein CASSIAGVYEKLFF.

The genes are TRBV25-1 and TRBJ2-2; TRBD2 is a possible D gene (6 bases). Germline values: CDR1 MGHDK, CDR2 SYGVNS. This CDR3 comprises 17 residues. V lost 3 bases, J lost 5 bases, and 19 bases lay in between. CDR3 amino acids: CASSDFGYGGVTGELFF. CDR3 coding DNA: TGTGCCAGCAGTGATTTCGGCTACGGGGGAGTAACCGGGGAGCTGTTTTTT.

This clone has a single count. J is TRBJ2-1 and V is TRBV6-1; TRBD2 matches at 10 bases. The germline V gene has CDR1 MNHNS and CDR2 SASEGT. This CDR3 comprises 15 residues. Trimming removed 4 bases from V and 1 base from J; junction bases left unmatched: 1. The CDR3 DNA follows: TGTGCCAGCAGTGGTAGCGGGAGGTCCTACAATGAGCAGTTCTTC. It specifies CASSGSGRSYNEQFF.

The V call is TRBV11-3, the J call TRBJ2-5; tentatively, D is TRBD1 (6 bases). Germline CDR1 and CDR2: SGHNT and YENEEA. V lost 4 bases and J lost 5, with 11 bases in between. The CDR3 extends over 13 amino acids. The CDR3 reads CASSSTGLETQYF. In DNA, the CDR3 is TGTGCCAGCAGCTCTACAGGGTTGGAGACCCAGTACTTC.

The CDR3 DNA follows: TGTGCCAGCAGCTTGACTGCCTCCAGGGGATTTCAGCCCCAGCATTTT. Translated, it gives CASSLTASRGFQPQHF. This chain uses TRBV5-6 with TRBJ1-5, with D tentatively TRBD1 (6 bases). In germline, CDR1 is SGHDT, CDR2 YYEEEE. The ends were cut back, 1 base at V and 6 bases at J, with 17 bases in the middle. The CDR3 is 16 amino acids.

The chain has TRBV29-1 and TRBJ1-1; perhaps TRBD1 as D (6 bases). V lost 0 bases to trimming and J lost 10 bases, with 12 bases between them. Germline V gene lookup returns CDR1 SQVTM and CDR2 ANQGSEA. CDR3 size: 12 residues. The CDR3 loop reads CSVEDRGGGAFF. The CDR3 nucleotides are TGCAGCGTTGAAGATCGAGGGGGGGGAGCTTTCTTT.

The rearrangement links TRBV11-3 to TRBJ2-5; D is perhaps TRBD2 (6 bases). CDR3 size: 14 residues. Trimming took off 5 bases at V and 9 bases at J, with 19 bases between the two ends. Germline V CDR1 and CDR2: SGHNT, YENEEA. The CDR3 protein is CASSEGPESGAQYF. For the CDR3, the DNA is TGTGCCAGCAGCGAGGGACCAGAGTCGGGGGCCCAGTACTTC.

This rearrangement joins TRBV28 to TRBJ2-2; TRBD2 agrees at 8 bases. Per germline, CDR1 MDHEN and CDR2 SYDVKM. V shed 4 bases and J 9 bases; nucleotides not matched to a gene: 13. The CDR3 spans 16 residues. In nucleotides, the CDR3 is TGTGCCAGCAGTTCAACCGGGACTAGTGGCCGGTGGGAGCTGTTTTTT. Translation: CASSSTGTSGRWELFF. Variable domain in full (rest from reference TRBV28 and TRBJ2-2): DVKVTQSSRYLVKRTGEKVFLECVQDMDHENMFWYRQDPGLGLRLIYFSYDVKMKEKGDIPEGYSVSREKKERFSLILESASTNQTSMYLCASSSTGTSGRWELFFGEGSRLTVL.